The sequence of this T cell receptor beta chain was determined in a study of T cell responses to AZD1222 COVID-19 vaccine. Regarding this clone: What it recognizes is unknown.

Produced via immunoSEQ multiplex PCR; TCRdb's table is partial and in-frame only. The top ten hold 4% to 6% of the sample, which has approximately 120,000 clones, about nine tenths seen once. The CDR3 sequence is 15 residues long. The germline gives CDR1 MGHDK, CDR2 SYGVNS. Trimming removed 4 bases from V and 4 bases from J; junction bases left unmatched: 7. Study-wide points: Baseline serostatus was positive in only six AZD1222 recipients. Following two doses of AZD1222, Spike-specific TCR breadth and depth rose.

The chain links TRBV25-1 to TRBJ2-1; 7 bases map to TRBD1. The sample in question was peripheral blood, obtained on day 0 of AZD1222 vaccination. The source is an adult in good health. CDR3 amino acids: CASSGRDRQYNEQFF. Here the CDR3 DNA reads TGTGCCAGCAGTGGTCGGGACAGACAGTACAATGAGCAGTTCTTC.